These 25 T cell receptor beta chains came from one sample sequenced in a study of regulatory T cells in long-lasting Graves disease. Sample time point: newly diagnosed GD, antithyroid drugs for less than 3 months. The TCR library was prepared using RNA isolated from PBMCs. iRepertoire HTBI primers and Arm-PCR of CDR3 regions built TCR beta libraries. Via MiXCR, TCRdb re-called the multiplex PCR reads, giving one row per CDR3 protein. The sample shows about 200,000 distinct CDR3 sequences, about a sixth of them seen only once. Sequenced here: peripheral blood mononuclear cells (PBMCs), sampled at new diagnosis, from a patient treated with antithyroid drugs. These receptors all come from a female donor with Graves disease.

This clonotype appeared many times. The chain combines TRBV7-9 with TRBJ1-2; no clear D gene. The V gene lost 0 bases and the J gene lost 4 bases, with 12 bases spanning the gap. Germline V gene lookup returns CDR1 SEHNR and CDR2 FQNEAQ (reference sequence). The CDR3 has 15 amino acids. CDR3 nucleotide sequence: TGTGCCAGCAGCTTAGCCGGGGAGAATCTCTATGGCTACACCTTC. It specifies CASSLAGENLYGYTF.

This clonotype was counted at least ten times. The chain links TRBV6-2 or TRBV6-3 to TRBJ1-1, with 7 bases identical to TRBD1. CDR1 and CDR2 (germline): MNHEY, SVGEGT. There are 15 residues in the CDR3. J lost 6 bases, V lost 4 bases, and 11 bases had no gene match. The CDR3 here is CASSSNRGSGAEAFF. CDR3 sequence (DNA): TGTGCCAGCAGTTCGAACAGGGGCTCGGGGGCTGAAGCTTTCTTT.

This clonotype was observed a handful of times. V gene TRBV2 combines with J gene TRBJ2-7, with 11 bases lining up with TRBD2. The J segment lost 4 bases and the V segment lost 6 bases, leaving 5 bases of the junction unmatched. The CDR3 contains 14 residues. The germline gives CDR1 SNHLY, CDR2 FYNNEI. The CDR3 region is CASRPTSGKYEQYF. In DNA, the CDR3 is TGTGCCAGCAGGCCGACTAGCGGGAAGTACGAGCAGTACTTC. Looking up the rest from reference TRBV2 and TRBJ2-7 gives the full variable domain: EPEVTQTPSHQVTQMGQEVILRCVPISNHLYFYWYRQILGQKVEFLVSFYNNEISEKSEIFDDQFSVERPDGSNFTLKIRSTKLEDSAMYFCASRPTSGKYEQYFGPGTRLTVT.

This clonotype was seen many times. V and J are TRBV10-3 and TRBJ2-1; 11 bases are shared with TRBD2. Per germline, CDR1 ENHRY and CDR2 SYGVKD. V gave up 1 base and J gave up 5 bases; unmatched junction bases: 1. The CDR3 has 15 residues. The CDR3 loop reads CAISELAGGNNEQFF. In nucleotides, the CDR3 is TGTGCCATCAGTGAGTTAGCGGGAGGGAACAATGAGCAGTTCTTC.

This clonotype was seen at least ten times. The chain combines TRBV27 with TRBJ2-3, with D maybe TRBD2 (5 bases). With 10 bases removed from V and 1 base from J, the gap between germline ends came to 15 bases. The CDR3 consists of 14 residues. Germline loops: CDR1 MNHEY, CDR2 SMNVEV (reference sequence). The CDR3 spells CATIGRRRTDTQYF. The CDR3 nucleotides are TGTGCCACCATAGGGCGGAGGCGCACAGATACGCAGTATTTT.

At least ten counts were recorded for this clonotype. The V and J genes are TRBV13 and TRBJ1-4, with 10 bases matching TRBD1. Germline V CDR1 and CDR2: PRHDT, FYEKMQ (reference sequence). The J segment lost 8 bases and the V segment lost 3 bases, leaving 6 bases of the junction unmatched. The CDR3 runs to 15 residues. CDR3 loop: CASSFTGTGEEKLFF. DNA for the CDR3: TGTGCCAGCAGCTTCACCGGGACAGGGGAGGAAAAACTGTTTTTT. The full variable domain, completed using reference TRBV13 and TRBJ1-4, is AAGVIQSPRHLIKEKRETATLKCYPIPRHDTVYWYQQGPGQDPQFLISFYEKMQSDKGSIPDRFSAQQFSDYHSELNMSSLELGDSALYFCASSFTGTGEEKLFFGSGTQLSVL.

This chain uses TRBV5-1 with TRBJ2-7; D remains ambiguous. CDR1 SGHRS and CDR2 YFSETQ come from the germline V gene. The CDR3 contains 14 residues. Between the trimmed V and J ends, which lost 6 bases and 0 bases, there was a span of 13 bases. The CDR3 nucleotides read TGCGCCAGCAAGATAGCCTTGAGCTCCTACGAGCAGTACTTC. It is translated as CASKIALSSYEQYF.

This clonotype has ten or more counts. The chain links TRBV3-1 to TRBJ2-3; D not resolved. Germline V gene lookup returns CDR1 LGHDT and CDR2 YNNKEL (reference sequence). The CDR3 loop spans 11 amino acids. The V and J ends lost 6 bases and 6 bases respectively, with 7 bases between them. The CDR3 loop is CASRQLDTQYF. Here the CDR3 DNA reads TGTGCCAGCAGACAGTTGGATACGCAGTATTTT.

The sample holds many counts of this clonotype. The chain couples TRBV19 to TRBJ2-7; TRBD2 is a possible D gene (5 bases). The CDR3 is made up of 14 amino acids. Trimming left V 5 bases short and J 2 bases short, with 13 bases between. Looked up from germline, CDR1 is LNHDA and CDR2 is SQIVND (reference sequence). The CDR3 protein is CASSPSGRTYEQYF. DNA for the CDR3: TGTGCCAGTAGTCCAAGTGGGAGAACCTACGAGCAGTACTTC.

The chain links TRBV11-2 to TRBJ2-7; TRBD1 might be the D (5 bases). Germline V gene lookup returns CDR1 SGHAT and CDR2 FQNNGV. Trimming removed 5 bases at V and 1 base at J, with 12 bases between. There are 14 residues in the CDR3. The CDR3 reads CASSPRQSSYEQYF. In DNA form, the CDR3 reads TGTGCCAGCAGCCCGCGACAGAGTTCCTACGAGCAGTACTTC.

This clonotype occurred many times. The V and J genes are TRBV4-1 and TRBJ2-7; tentatively, D is TRBD2 (6 bases). The V gene lost 4 bases and the J gene lost 6 bases, with 16 bases spanning the gap. The germline V gene has CDR1 MGHRA and CDR2 YSYEKL. The CDR3 loop spans 14 amino acids. CDR3 DNA: TGCGCCAGCAGCCCACTGGGACTGAGAGCCGAGCAGTACTTC. It specifies CASSPLGLRAEQYF.

The sample holds many counts of this clonotype. The J gene is TRBJ2-2, the V gene TRBV7-3; D could derive from TRBD1 or TRBD2 (6 bases each). Germline CDR1 reads SGHTA; CDR2 reads FQGTGA. This CDR3 region has 13 residues. Trimming took off 5 bases at V and 7 bases at J, with 11 bases between the two ends. As DNA, the CDR3 is TGTGCCAGCAGCCGAGGGGGACTCGGGGAGCTGTTTTTT. It specifies CASSRGGLGELFF.

The chain is built from TRBV28 and TRBJ2-3; D remains unclear. Germline loops: CDR1 MDHEN, CDR2 SYDVKM. The germline V and J ends were trimmed by 4 bases and 5 bases, with 19 bases remaining between them. This CDR3 is built from 16 residues. This CDR3 reads CASSSLPDFVQDTQYF. The CDR3 nucleotides read TGTGCCAGCAGTTCCCTACCCGATTTCGTCCAAGATACGCAGTATTTT.

This clonotype was counted many times. The chain recombines TRBV27 with TRBJ1-4; 8 bases map to TRBD1. Trimming took 5 bases from V and 7 from J; bases not matched to a gene: 6. The CDR3 extends over 14 amino acids. From germline, CDR1 is MNHEY and CDR2 SMNVEV (reference sequence). The CDR3 reads CASSLRGPGEKLFF. The CDR3 nucleotides are TGTGCCAGCAGTCTCAGGGGGCCGGGTGAAAAACTGTTTTTT.

The sample holds many counts of this clonotype. The genes are TRBV28 and TRBJ1-3, with no clear D. Germline CDR1 MDHEN, CDR2 SYDVKM. This CDR3 spans 13 amino acids. V dropped 7 bases and J dropped 4 bases, with 11 bases sitting between them. As DNA, the CDR3 is TGTGCCAGCACCTCTGCGGAAGGAAACACCATATATTTT. Its translation is CASTSAEGNTIYF. The full variable domain, with the rest looked up from reference TRBV28 and TRBJ1-3, is DVKVTQSSRYLVKRTGEKVFLECVQDMDHENMFWYRQDPGLGLRLIYFSYDVKMKEKGDIPEGYSVSREKKERFSLILESASTNQTSMYLCASTSAEGNTIYFGEGSWLTVV.

This clonotype was observed a handful of times. The V gene is TRBV7-2, the J gene TRBJ2-7, with D possibly being TRBD1 (6 bases). Germline CDR1 and CDR2: SGHTA and FQGNSA. The CDR3 consists of 15 residues. Trimming pared 4 bases from V and 3 bases from J, leaving 16 bases between. CDR3 DNA sequence: TGTGCCAGCAGCTCCCGAACAGGGTCCCGCTACGAGCAGTACTTC. This gives the protein CASSSRTGSRYEQYF. Full variable domain (remainder filled in from reference TRBV7-2 and TRBJ2-7): GAGVSQSPSNKVTEKGKDVELRCDPISGHTALYWYRQSLGQGLEFLIYFQGNSAPDKSGLPSDRFSAERTGGSVSTLTIQRTQQEDSAVYLCASSSRTGSRYEQYFGPGTRLTVT.

The chain carries TRBV9 and TRBJ2-7; 16 nucleotides align to TRBD2. Germline lookup yields CDR1 SGDLS and CDR2 YYNGEE. Trimming at V came to 0 bases and at J to 5 bases, leaving 5 bases not matched to a gene. The CDR3 contains 17 residues. The CDR3 coding sequence is TGTGCCAGCAGCGTAGAGGGGACTAGCGGGAGGGACCACGAGCAGTACTTC. This codes for CASSVEGTSGRDHEQYF.

This clonotype was recorded at least ten times. The rearrangement uses TRBV20-1 and TRBJ2-3; 10 bases map to TRBD2. The CDR3 has 18 amino acids. V shed 1 base, J shed 4 bases, and the junction held 14 bases outside the gene matches. The germline V gene encodes CDR1 DFQATT and CDR2 SNEGSKA (reference sequence). The CDR3 here is CSARGIGLAEISADTQYF. CDR3 DNA sequence: TGCAGTGCTAGAGGGATTGGACTAGCGGAGATTAGCGCAGATACGCAGTATTTT.

At least ten counts were recorded for this clonotype. The rearrangement joins TRBV18 to TRBJ2-4; D ambiguous. The CDR3 is 13 residues long. Deletions cut 3 bases from V and 5 bases from J, with 8 bases between. Germline CDR1 KGHSH, CDR2 LQKENI. The CDR3 region has the DNA TGTGCCAGCTCACCTGGGTACCAAAACATTCAGTACTTC. Residues: CASSPGYQNIQYF. Full variable domain (missing parts from reference TRBV18 and TRBJ2-4): NAGVMQNPRHLVRRRGQEARLRCSPMKGHSHVYWYRQLPEEGLKFMVYLQKENIIDESGMPKERFSAEFPKEGPSILRIQQVVRGDSAAYFCASSPGYQNIQYFGAGTRLSVL.

This clonotype was recorded once. This may stem from a read error, because a much larger clone lies one nucleotide away. This sequence joins TRBV11-3 and TRBJ2-7, with 7 bases lining up with TRBD1. The length of the CDR3 is 13 residues. CDR1 and CDR2 (germline): SGHNT, YENEEA. The CDR3 is CASSLGQTYEQCF. The CDR3 DNA reads TGTGCCAGCAGCTTGGGACAGACCTACGAGCAGTGCTTC. The whole variable domain, filled in from reference TRBV11-3 and TRBJ2-7, reads EAGVVQSPRYKIIEKKQPVAFWCNPISGHNTLYWYLQNLGQGPELLIRYENEEAVDDSQLPKDRFSAERLKGVDSTLKIQPAELGDSAVYLCASSLGQTYEQCFGPGTRLTVT.

This clonotype was counted between two and nine times. The chain combines TRBV13 with TRBJ1-4; the D is unclear. Germline assignment: CDR1 PRHDT and CDR2 FYEKMQ (reference sequence). Trimming took 5 bases from V and 2 from J, leaving 9 bases between them. This CDR3 comprises 14 residues. The CDR3, as DNA: TGTGCCAGCAGCCGGGTCGGGACTAATGAAAAACTGTTTTTT. This translates into CASSRVGTNEKLFF.

The table lists this clonotype with many counts. The chain couples TRBV19 to TRBJ1-4; D is ambiguous. Trimming removed 4 bases from V and 8 bases from J, with 14 bases in between. The CDR3 covers 14 residues. Germline-derived CDR1 and CDR2 are LNHDA and SQIVND (reference sequence). Written as DNA, the CDR3 is TGTGCCAGTAGTACTGCGGGCGTTGGGGAAAAACTGTTTTTT. Protein sequence: CASSTAGVGEKLFF.

On this clonotype itself: A read error may explain this, as a much larger clone is one base away. This chain uses TRBV7-3 with TRBJ2-1; D is unclear. V was clipped by 5 bases and J by 6 bases, with 20 bases between them. CDR1 and CDR2 from the germline V gene are SGHTA and FQGTGA. The CDR3 loop spans 16 amino acids. In nucleotides, the CDR3 is TGTGCCAGCAGCCCTCGGGCGGAAGGGCCTGCCAATGAGCAGTTCTTC. This translates into CASSPRAEGPANEQFF.

This clonotype has at least ten counts. This chain joins TRBV11-2 and TRBJ1-4; TRBD1 aligns across 8 bases. CDR1 and CDR2 from the germline V gene are SGHAT and FQNNGV. Trimming at V came to 1 base and at J to 8 bases, leaving 9 bases not matched to a gene. CDR3 length: 16 residues. In DNA, the CDR3 is TGTGCCAGCAGCTTAGGATTGAGGACAGGGACGGAAAAACTGTTTTTT. Its protein is CASSLGLRTGTEKLFF.

This clonotype was observed a few times. One junction end disagrees with the germline gene, perhaps due to a read error. The rearrangement joins TRBV12-3 or TRBV12-4 to TRBJ2-5; 11 bases align to TRBD2. The CDR3 runs to 15 residues. The CDR3: CASGLAGGTTETQCF. The DNA for the CDR3 is TGTGCCAGCGGTTTAGCGGGGGGGACTACAGAGACCCAGTGCTTC.